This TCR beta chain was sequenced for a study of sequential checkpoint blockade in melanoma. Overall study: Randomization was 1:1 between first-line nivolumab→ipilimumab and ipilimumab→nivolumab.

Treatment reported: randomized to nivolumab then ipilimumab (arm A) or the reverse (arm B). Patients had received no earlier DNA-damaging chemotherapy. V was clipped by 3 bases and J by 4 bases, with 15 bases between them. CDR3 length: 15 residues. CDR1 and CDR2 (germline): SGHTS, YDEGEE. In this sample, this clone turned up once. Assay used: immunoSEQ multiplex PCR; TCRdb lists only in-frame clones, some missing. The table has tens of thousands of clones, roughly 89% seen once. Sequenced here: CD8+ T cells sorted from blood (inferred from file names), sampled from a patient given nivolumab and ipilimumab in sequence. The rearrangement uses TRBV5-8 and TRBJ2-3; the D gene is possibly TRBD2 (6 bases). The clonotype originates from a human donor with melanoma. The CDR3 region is CASSSGHRGADTQYF. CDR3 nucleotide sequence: TGTGCCAGCAGCTCCGGACACCGCGGGGCAGATACGCAGTATTTT.